Below are 27 T cell receptor beta chains sequenced from a single sample in a study of CD8 T cells in ankylosing spondylitis. Each CDR3 protein is one row after TCRdb ran MiXCR on the 5' RACE reads. There are about 170,000 distinct CDR3 sequences in the sample; 18% occur only once, and about 7.6% lies in the top ten. The sequenced sample consisted of blood, either unsorted or a sorted T cell fraction (not recorded which). The receptors were sampled from a male donor with ankylosing spondylitis or in good health (not recorded which).

This clonotype came up many times. The CDR3 here is CASSLGGGRGREQFF. In DNA, the CDR3 is TGCGCCAGCAGCTTGGGAGGCGGGAGGGGTCGTGAGCAGTTCTTC. The rearrangement uses TRBV5-1 and TRBJ2-1; 9 nucleotides line up with TRBD2. With 0 bases clipped from V and 9 bases from J, the junction kept 7 bases outside the gene matches. The CDR3 is 15 residues long. Germline V gives CDR1 SGHRS, CDR2 YFSETQ.

This clonotype was seen a handful of times. This chain connects TRBV6-6 to TRBJ2-5; D not certain. CDR1 is MNHNY and CDR2 is SVGAGI in the germline V gene (reference sequence). V was clipped by 11 bases and J by 5 bases, with 12 bases between them. The CDR3 extends over 11 amino acids. Here the CDR3 DNA reads TGTGCCTCGAGAGTCAGGGAGACCCAGTACTTC. It encodes CASRVRETQYF.

This clonotype came up many times. V is TRBV5-6 and J is TRBJ1-1, with a possible D match to TRBD1 (6 bases). Germline assignment: CDR1 SGHDT and CDR2 YYEEEE. CDR3 length equals 13 residues. V was pared by 4 bases and J by 5 bases, with 12 bases between. The CDR3 sequence: CASSPGDSTEAFF. The CDR3, as DNA: TGTGCCAGCAGCCCAGGGGATTCGACTGAAGCTTTCTTT.

At least ten counts were recorded for this clonotype. The chain recombines TRBV5-1 with TRBJ2-3, with D perhaps matching TRBD2 (6 bases). The length of the CDR3 is 14 residues. Germline V gene sequence: CDR1 SGHRS, CDR2 YFSETQ. Trimming removed 6 bases from V and 2 bases from J, with 13 bases in between. In DNA form, the CDR3 reads TGCGCCAGCAAGGCCGGGACTTACACAGATACGCAGTATTTT. Amino acid sequence: CASKAGTYTDTQYF. Full variable domain (remainder filled in from reference TRBV5-1 and TRBJ2-3): KAGVTQTPRYLIKTRGQQVTLSCSPISGHRSVSWYQQTPGQGLQFLFEYFSETQRNKGNFPGRFSGRQFSNSRSEMNVSTLELGDSALYLCASKAGTYTDTQYFGPGTRLTVL.

The V and J genes are TRBV29-1 and TRBJ2-7; no reliable D call. The V and J ends lost 6 bases and 5 bases respectively, with 17 bases between them. The CDR3 is made up of 13 amino acids. CDR1 SQVTM and CDR2 ANQGSEA come from the germline V gene. The CDR3 DNA reads TGCAGCGTCCGGTCCCAAAGTAGCCACGAGCAGTACTTC. Its translation is CSVRSQSSHEQYF.

This clonotype was seen repeatedly, ten times or more. The chain couples TRBV5-1 to TRBJ2-7, with D possibly TRBD2 on 6 matching bases. Trimming took off 2 bases at V and 2 bases at J, with 14 bases between the two ends. Germline CDR1 reads SGHRS; CDR2 reads YFSETQ. CDR3 length: 15 residues. The CDR3 sequence is CASSLYRDSTYEQYF. The CDR3, as DNA: TGCGCCAGCAGCTTATACCGGGACTCCACCTACGAGCAGTACTTC. Full variable domain (missing parts from reference TRBV5-1 and TRBJ2-7): KAGVTQTPRYLIKTRGQQVTLSCSPISGHRSVSWYQQTPGQGLQFLFEYFSETQRNKGNFPGRFSGRQFSNSRSEMNVSTLELGDSALYLCASSLYRDSTYEQYFGPGTRLTVT.

This clonotype was counted a few times. The chain has TRBV5-1 and TRBJ2-1; D possibly matches TRBD1 or TRBD2 (5 bases each). The CDR3 has 15 residues. Germline-derived CDR1 and CDR2 are SGHRS and YFSETQ. V was clipped by 4 bases and J by 6 bases, with 17 bases between them. The CDR3 reads CASSQSGPPSNEQFF. The CDR3 DNA reads TGCGCCAGCAGCCAATCGGGGCCCCCGAGCAATGAGCAGTTCTTC.

The table lists this clonotype with a few counts. The chain joins TRBV28 to TRBJ2-1; 10 nucleotides line up with TRBD2. Trimming at V came to 6 bases and at J to 8 bases, leaving 4 bases not matched to a gene. CDR1 and CDR2 (germline): MDHEN, SYDVKM. This CDR3 contains 13 residues. CDR3 nucleotide sequence: TGTGCCAGCAGGCTAGCGGGAGCTCATGAGCAGTTCTTC. This translates into CASRLAGAHEQFF. The entire variable domain, with the rest obtained from reference TRBV28 and TRBJ2-1, is as follows: DVKVTQSSRYLVKRTGEKVFLECVQDMDHENMFWYRQDPGLGLRLIYFSYDVKMKEKGDIPEGYSVSREKKERFSLILESASTNQTSMYLCASRLAGAHEQFFGPGTRLTVL.

This clonotype was seen at least ten times. The chain employs TRBV3-1 and TRBJ2-7; 10 positions agree with TRBD2. V was pared by 2 bases and J by 1 base, with 2 bases of the junction left unmatched. Germline CDR1 reads LGHDT; CDR2 reads YNNKEL (reference sequence). This CDR3 is built from 15 residues. For the CDR3, the DNA is TGTGCCAGCAGCCAAACTAGCGGGGCTTCCTACGAGCAGTACTTC. Protein product: CASSQTSGASYEQYF.

Many counts were recorded for this clonotype. The chain recombines TRBV1 with TRBJ2-3; the listed D gene, TRBD2, was not tested against the DNA. TRBV1 is shown as a pseudogene. The CDR3 is made up of 18 amino acids. Here the CDR3 DNA reads TGCACCAGCAGCCAAGATCAGAAGCGGGAGGATACCACAGATACGCAGTATTTT. This encodes CTSSQDQKREDTTDTQYF.

This clonotype was counted many times. The chain uses TRBV3-1 and TRBJ1-2; maybe TRBD1 (6 bases). V was clipped by 7 bases and J by 8 bases, with 17 bases between them. The CDR3 covers 13 residues. From germline, CDR1 is LGHDT and CDR2 YNNKEL (reference sequence). The CDR3 nucleotides are TGTGCCAGCACCAGGACAGATATAGGAGGCTACACCTTC. Its protein product is CASTRTDIGGYTF.

This clonotype was counted a few times. The chain has TRBV5-1 and TRBJ2-1, with D unresolved. Trimming removed 2 bases at V and 0 bases at J, with 9 bases between. Germline CDR1 reads SGHRS; CDR2 reads YFSETQ. This CDR3 is 15 amino acids long. This CDR3 is CASSFWGSSYNEQFF. The CDR3 DNA reads as TGCGCCAGCAGCTTCTGGGGAAGCTCCTACAATGAGCAGTTCTTC.

This clonotype was recorded only once. The chain is built from TRBV28 and TRBJ2-1, with D hard to call. This CDR3 is 13 amino acids long. Germline V CDR1 and CDR2: MDHEN, SYDVKM. Trimming cost V 10 bases and J 8 bases, with 18 bases left between them. The CDR3 region is CATSKGLRDEQFF. In DNA form, the CDR3 reads TGTGCCACCTCGAAGGGCCTAAGGGATGAGCAGTTCTTC.

The J gene is TRBJ1-1, the V gene TRBV15; D ambiguous. Deletions cut 0 bases from V and 1 base from J, with 15 bases between. The CDR3 totals 17 residues. Germline V gives CDR1 LNHNV, CDR2 YYDKDF (reference sequence). The CDR3 bases are TGTGCCACCAGCAGAGAGAAGAGGAGGAGTTCGAACACTGAAGCTTTCTTT. It specifies CATSREKRRSSNTEAFF.

This clonotype appeared a few times. CDR3 nucleotides: TGTGCCAGCAGCCCCGTGGAAGCGGGACCCCCGGGGACTACCTACGAGCAGTACTTC. Its translation: CASSPVEAGPPGTTYEQYF. V is TRBV28 and J is TRBJ2-7; 7 bases line up with TRBD2. The V gene's germline CDR1 is MDHEN and CDR2 SYDVKM. Trimming took 6 bases from V and 2 from J; bases not matched to a gene: 22. The CDR3 loop spans 19 amino acids.

This clonotype was counted ten times or more. V is TRBV7-6 and J is TRBJ2-2; TRBD2 aligns across 8 bases. Trimming at V came to 5 bases and at J to 1 base, leaving 6 bases not matched to a gene. The CDR3 runs to 16 residues. Germline V gene data show CDR1 as SGHVS and CDR2 as FNYEAQ. Here the CDR3 DNA reads TGTGCCAGCAGCCCAGTAGCGGGACTGAACACCGGGGAGCTGTTTTTT. It yields the protein CASSPVAGLNTGELFF.

This clonotype was seen only a few times. The rearrangement links TRBV5-1 to TRBJ2-1; possibly TRBD1 or TRBD2 for D (6 bases each). This CDR3 has 15 amino acids. V lost 6 bases and J 2 bases, leaving 15 bases between the germline ends. Germline CDR1 and CDR2: SGHRS and YFSETQ. As DNA, the CDR3 is TGCGCCAGCAACGGGGGCGGGACCCCCTACAATGAGCAGTTCTTC. This gives the protein CASNGGGTPYNEQFF.

This clonotype has at least ten counts. The genes are TRBV5-1 and TRBJ2-7, with D possibly matching TRBD2 (6 bases). V was clipped by 4 bases and J by 5 bases, with 16 bases between them. The CDR3 runs 14 residues. Germline CDR1 SGHRS, CDR2 YFSETQ. In nucleotides, the CDR3 is TGCGCCAGCAGCGTCCGGGACTTGGCGAACGAGCAGTACTTC. Protein sequence: CASSVRDLANEQYF.

A word on this clonotype: This may be a read error: a much more frequent sequence differs by one nucleotide. This chain uses TRBV10-3 with TRBJ2-5; the D is unclear. This CDR3 is 11 amino acids long. Trimming removed 1 base from V and 5 bases from J, with 2 bases in between. Germline V gives CDR1 ENHRY, CDR2 SYGVKD. The CDR3 bases are TGTGCCATCAGTGAGTTGGAGACCCAGTACTTC. This gives the protein CAISELETQYF.

The V and J genes are TRBV20-1 and TRBJ1-1; D gene ambiguous. Germline V gene sequence: CDR1 DFQATT, CDR2 SNEGSKA (reference sequence). The ends were cut back, 0 bases at V and 0 bases at J, with 11 bases in the middle. This CDR3 is built from 15 residues. The CDR3 loop is CSARDSGSMNTEAFF. The CDR3 DNA reads TGCAGTGCTAGAGATAGTGGCAGCATGAACACTGAAGCTTTCTTT.

The sample holds many counts of this clonotype. This chain uses TRBV28 with TRBJ2-2; 12 nucleotides align to TRBD2. The CDR3 contains 18 residues. With V trimmed by 4 bases and J by 3 bases, 9 bases remained unmatched. Germline loops: CDR1 MDHEN, CDR2 SYDVKM. CDR3 amino acids: CASSSPGLAGLYTGELFF. CDR3 sequence (DNA): TGTGCCAGCAGTTCTCCCGGACTAGCGGGACTGTACACCGGGGAGCTGTTTTTT.

This clonotype showed up many times. J is TRBJ2-2 and V is TRBV20-1; the D gene is possibly TRBD1 (5 bases). The V and J ends lost 3 bases and 2 bases respectively, with 10 bases between them. Germline values: CDR1 DFQATT, CDR2 SNEGSKA (reference sequence). This CDR3 spans 14 amino acids. The CDR3 region is CSARAQGNTGELFF. In nucleotides, the CDR3 is TGCAGTGCTAGGGCGCAGGGCAACACCGGGGAGCTGTTTTTT.

This clonotype was recorded many times. The V and J genes are TRBV11-2 and TRBJ2-2, with 12 bases fitting TRBD2. Germline lookup yields CDR1 SGHAT and CDR2 FQNNGV. V gave up 2 bases and J gave up 4 bases; unmatched junction bases: 5. The CDR3 is made up of 17 amino acids. The CDR3 here is CASSLLAGGPGTGELFF. The DNA of the CDR3 is TGTGCCAGCAGCTTACTAGCGGGAGGGCCGGGCACCGGGGAGCTGTTTTTT.

This clonotype was observed many times. The chain combines TRBV28 with TRBJ1-5; D not certain. Germline CDR1 is MDHEN and CDR2 is SYDVKM. The CDR3 extends over 13 amino acids. Trimming stripped 9 bases from V and 6 bases from J, with 15 bases between. The CDR3 loop reads CASSRIRGQPQHF. In DNA form, the CDR3 reads TGTGCCAGTAGCCGGATCCGCGGTCAGCCCCAGCATTTT.

There are many counts of this clonotype. The chain recombines TRBV29-1 with TRBJ2-7; 8 nucleotides agree with TRBD2. The J segment lost 3 bases and the V segment lost 6 bases, leaving 13 bases of the junction unmatched. The germline CDR1 and CDR2 sequences are SQVTM and ANQGSEA. CDR3 length: 15 residues. In DNA form, the CDR3 reads TGCAGCGTCCGAGGACTAGCCGGTCGTAACTACGAGCAGTACTTC. Protein: CSVRGLAGRNYEQYF.

Ten or more counts support this clonotype. This chain links TRBV28 with TRBJ2-5; D ambiguous. CDR1 MDHEN and CDR2 SYDVKM come from the germline V gene. V was pared by 5 bases and J by 1 base, with 14 bases between. This CDR3 contains 15 residues. As DNA, the CDR3 is TGTGCCAGCAGTGGGTTCTGGGGAACCCAAGAGACCCAGTACTTC. It translates to CASSGFWGTQETQYF.

The chain recombines TRBV5-1 with TRBJ1-1, with 11 nucleotides matching TRBD1. Germline CDR1 reads SGHRS; CDR2 reads YFSETQ. CDR3 size: 16 residues. V shed 0 bases, J shed 4 bases, and the junction held 5 bases outside the gene matches. CDR3 nucleotides: TGCGCCAGCAGCTTGGCCGGCGGGACAGGGGGCACTGAAGCTTTCTTT. Translating it yields CASSLAGGTGGTEAFF.